Described below is a single TCR beta chain sequence and its context. The sample is drawn from a study of blood T cell repertoires in COVID-19. On the study more broadly: The United States, Italy and Spain provided the acute and convalescent COVID-19 samples. PBMCs, B-cell-depleted T cells, or T cells were the source of the cDNA or gDNA that made up the material.

A Seattle source enrolled patients during active infection and followed them longitudinally. Data came from immunoSEQ multiplex PCR; TCRdb stores just in-frame clones and leaves some out. The repertoire holds about 230,000 clones, with over 75% as singletons. The TCR sequence derives from a man aged 50-60 years with COVID-19, enrolled during active disease. Source material: peripheral blood.

The CDR3 protein is CASSSAGTGFTDTQYF. The CDR3 DNA is TGTGCCAGCAGTTCGGCCGGGACAGGATTCACAGATACGCAGTATTTT. The chain links TRBV7-3 to TRBJ2-3, with 8 bases lining up with TRBD1. V dropped 6 bases and J dropped 2; count of bases not matched to a gene: 10. Per the germline V gene, CDR1 is SGHTA and CDR2 is FQGTGA. The CDR3 is made up of 16 amino acids.